Shown below are 30 T cell receptor beta chains from a single sample sequenced in a study of T cell repertoires in cytomegalovirus infection. TCRdb independently ran MiXCR on the reads; one entry per CDR3 protein. Here the sample spans fewer than 950,000 distinct CDR3 sequences, about 31% being singletons. The antigens of these receptors remain unknown. Here the sequenced sample was cultured CD8+ T cells from PBMCs, taken from culture after CMV antigen stimulation. These receptors originate from a human donor in good health (CMV status not recorded). Some clones in this sample may be carry-over from other donors' samples.

This clonotype occurred a few times. CDR3 residues: CASSFPQGGPVNEQFF. The CDR3 DNA reads as TGTGCCAGCAGTTTCCCCCAGGGGGGCCCCGTAAATGAGCAGTTCTTC. This chain connects TRBV12-3 or TRBV12-4 to TRBJ2-1, with a possible D match to TRBD1 (7 bases). The CDR3 runs 16 residues. The V gene lost 3 bases and the J gene lost 7 bases, with 19 bases spanning the gap.

This clonotype was recorded at least ten times. One end of the junction does not line up with germline, which may come from a read error. The rearrangement uses TRBV7-7 and TRBJ2-5; TRBD2 aligns across 14 bases. This CDR3 spans 15 amino acids. CDR1 is SSHAT, CDR2 FNYEAQ, per germline (reference sequence). CDR3 nucleotides: TGTGCTAGCAGCCTGACTAGCGGGGGGGGAGAGACCCAGTACTTC. This translates into CASSLTSGGGETQYF.

V usage is TRBV28 and J usage is TRBJ2-7; no definite D call. The V gene lost 2 bases and the J gene lost 5 bases, with 10 bases spanning the gap. This CDR3 spans 13 amino acids. Germline CDR1 reads MDHEN; CDR2 reads SYDVKM. CDR3 in DNA: TGTGCCAGCAGTTTAAGACACGTGGACGAGCAGTACGTC. The encoded protein is CASSLRHVDEQYV.

The chain is built from TRBV6-2 or TRBV6-3 and TRBJ2-5; 7 nucleotides agree with TRBD2. With 6 bases clipped from V and 3 bases from J, the junction kept 7 bases outside the gene matches. Germline V gene lookup returns CDR1 MNHEY and CDR2 SVGEGT. This CDR3 has 14 amino acids. The CDR3 spells CASRSTSVKETQYF. In DNA, the CDR3 is TGTGCCAGCAGATCTACTAGCGTGAAAGAGACCCAGTACTTC.

The rearrangement joins TRBV2 to TRBJ2-1; no reliable D call. Germline CDR1 is SNHLY and CDR2 is FYNNEI. This CDR3 contains 12 residues. V lost 10 bases to trimming and J lost 7 bases, with 14 bases between them. The CDR3 bases are TGTGCCATCCAGCCCTACCGGAATGAGCAGTTCTTC. Protein product: CAIQPYRNEQFF.

This clonotype was observed a handful of times. DNA for the CDR3: TGTGCCAGCAGTGTGTATAGCTCCTACAATGAGCAGTTCTTC. As protein: CASSVYSSYNEQFF. The rearrangement links TRBV2 to TRBJ2-1; D remains ambiguous. Germline CDR1 SNHLY, CDR2 FYNNEI. Trimming removed 4 bases at V and 0 bases at J, with 7 bases between. The CDR3 is made up of 14 amino acids.

V usage is TRBV5-1 and J usage is TRBJ2-3; D gene ambiguous. From germline, CDR1 is SGHRS and CDR2 YFSETQ. The length of the CDR3 is 18 residues. V gave up 0 bases and J gave up 2 bases, with 19 bases separating them. The CDR3: CASSLGGSFRASTDTQYF. CDR3 DNA: TGCGCCAGCAGCTTGGGAGGCTCGTTCCGGGCCTCCACAGATACGCAGTATTTT. The full variable domain, completed using reference TRBV5-1 and TRBJ2-3, is KAGVTQTPRYLIKTRGQQVTLSCSPISGHRSVSWYQQTPGQGLQFLFEYFSETQRNKGNFPGRFSGRQFSNSRSEMNVSTLELGDSALYLCASSLGGSFRASTDTQYFGPGTRLTVL.

This clonotype has at least ten counts. V is TRBV4-1 and J is TRBJ1-6, with 9 bases matching TRBD1. CDR1 MGHRA and CDR2 YSYEKL come from the germline V gene. CDR3 length: 15 residues. The J segment lost 7 bases and the V segment lost 1 base, leaving 2 bases of the junction unmatched. CDR3 protein: CASSQGDRVNSPLHF. Here the CDR3 DNA reads TGCGCCAGCAGCCAAGGGGACAGGGTAAATTCACCCCTCCACTTT.

The chain has TRBV29-1 and TRBJ2-3; possibly TRBD1 or TRBD2 for D (5 bases each). The CDR3 loop spans 16 amino acids. Trimming left V 3 bases short and J 0 bases short, with 16 bases between. Germline CDR1 and CDR2: SQVTM and ANQGSEA. The chain's CDR3 is CSVEGPRRASTDTQYF. CDR3 DNA sequence: TGCAGCGTTGAGGGACCGCGCAGGGCCAGCACAGATACGCAGTATTTT.

There are a few counts of this clonotype. The gene calls are TRBV19 and TRBJ1-2, with a weak D call TRBD1 (5 bases). V was cut by 6 bases and J by 8 bases, with 16 bases left in between. The CDR3 has 13 residues. In germline, CDR1 is LNHDA, CDR2 SQIVND (reference sequence). CDR3: CASRPGEGHGYTF. In DNA form, the CDR3 reads TGTGCCAGTAGGCCCGGGGAGGGGCACGGCTACACCTTC.

J is TRBJ2-7 and V is TRBV3-1, with unresolved D. CDR3 length: 14 amino acids. V shed 2 bases and J shed 2 bases, with 10 bases lying between them. The germline gives CDR1 LGHDT, CDR2 YNNKEL (reference sequence). The CDR3 DNA follows: TGTGCCAGCAGCCAAAAGTTGCAGGCCTACGAGCAGTACTTC. It encodes CASSQKLQAYEQYF.

The chain employs TRBV5-8 and TRBJ2-1, with 7 positions matching TRBD1. The CDR3 contains 15 residues. The germline gives CDR1 SGHTS, CDR2 YDEGEE. The V and J ends lost 4 bases and 3 bases, in that order; junction bases with no gene match: 7. The CDR3: CASSQNRDSYNEQFF. In DNA form, the CDR3 reads TGTGCCAGCAGCCAGAACCGGGACAGCTACAATGAGCAGTTCTTC.

The chain has TRBV9 and TRBJ2-3, with a tentative D call TRBD1 (6 bases). Per germline, CDR1 SGDLS and CDR2 YYNGEE. V was pared by 6 bases and J by 0 bases, with 14 bases between. The CDR3 runs 15 residues. The CDR3 DNA follows: TGTGCCAGCACTAAACAGGGTAGGAGCACAGATACGCAGTATTTT. This encodes CASTKQGRSTDTQYF.

A few counts support this clonotype. V gene TRBV19 combines with J gene TRBJ2-1, with D perhaps matching TRBD1 (5 bases). The CDR3 consists of 15 residues. The V gene's germline CDR1 is LNHDA and CDR2 SQIVND (reference sequence). Trimming left V 0 bases short and J 8 bases short, with 14 bases between. CDR3 DNA sequence: TGTGCCAGTAGTATAGAACCAGGGCAGAGGTATGAGCAGTTCTTC. Protein sequence: CASSIEPGQRYEQFF.

The gene calls are TRBV28 and TRBJ2-5, with D maybe TRBD2 (7 bases). The CDR3 has 13 residues. The germline V and J ends were trimmed by 1 base and 13 bases, with 16 bases remaining between them. Germline V lookup: CDR1 MDHEN, CDR2 SYDVKM. CDR3: CASSLLGGGTGYF. In nucleotides, the CDR3 is TGTGCCAGCAGTTTATTGGGCGGGGGCACGGGGTACTTC.

V is TRBV7-9 and J is TRBJ2-6; 11 positions agree with TRBD1. The CDR3 is 17 amino acids. Germline CDR1 reads SEHNR; CDR2 reads FQNEAQ (reference sequence). With 4 bases clipped from V and 3 bases from J, the junction kept 5 bases outside the gene matches. In DNA form, the CDR3 reads TGTGCCAGCAGCTCTAGGACAGGGGGCTTTGGGGCCAACGTCCTGACTTTC. Translated: CASSSRTGGFGANVLTF.

This clonotype appeared a few times. V gene TRBV12-3 or TRBV12-4 combines with J gene TRBJ1-1, with D unclear. The CDR3 consists of 12 residues. Trimming cost V 6 bases and J 4 bases, with 9 bases left between them. CDR3 region: CASSPVPTEAFF. The CDR3 nucleotides are TGTGCCAGCAGCCCGGTCCCCACTGAAGCTTTCTTT.

The V and J genes are TRBV27 and TRBJ2-5; 9 bases line up with TRBD1. The germline CDR1 and CDR2 sequences are MNHEY and SMNVEV (reference sequence). The V segment lost 8 bases and the J segment 4 bases; nucleotides outside the gene matches: 8. This CDR3 is 14 amino acids long. CDR3 protein: CASSDRGYTETQYF. CDR3 bases: TGTGCCAGCTCTGACAGGGGGTATACAGAGACCCAGTACTTC.

This clonotype was recorded a few times. V is TRBV12-5 and J is TRBJ2-7; D is unclear. This CDR3 contains 12 residues. CDR1 and CDR2 from the germline V gene are LGHNT and FRNRAP. Trimming removed 1 base from V and 3 bases from J, with 4 bases in between. CDR3 in amino acids: CASGLGGYEQYF. The CDR3 DNA reads TGTGCTAGTGGTTTGGGGGGCTACGAGCAGTACTTC.

The chain couples TRBV20-1 to TRBJ2-5; tentatively, D is TRBD1 (6 bases). V was cut by 5 bases and J by 4 bases, with 14 bases left in between. Germline CDR1 DFQATT, CDR2 SNEGSKA (reference sequence). The CDR3 is made up of 13 amino acids. The CDR3 spells CSADQGSRETQYF. CDR3 nucleotides: TGCAGTGCTGACCAGGGGAGTCGAGAGACCCAGTACTTC.

This rearrangement joins TRBV10-3 to TRBJ1-5; 7 bases agree with TRBD1. The CDR3 loop spans 15 amino acids. The J segment lost 9 bases and the V segment lost 0 bases, leaving 8 bases of the junction unmatched. Germline assignment: CDR1 ENHRY and CDR2 SYGVKD. The CDR3 is CAISESRDSERPQHF. DNA of the CDR3: TGTGCCATCAGTGAGTCGAGGGACAGCGAGCGGCCCCAGCATTTT.

This clonotype was seen a single time. Possible read error: a much larger clone is one base away. The chain couples TRBV7-2 to TRBJ2-7, with D possibly being TRBD1 (6 bases). V lost 1 base to trimming and J lost 5 bases, with 15 bases between them. CDR3 length equals 15 residues. Germline values: CDR1 SGHTA, CDR2 FQGNSA. Here the CDR3 reads CASSLVPRGRHEQYF. CDR3 DNA: TGTGCCAGCAGCTTAGTCCCCAGGGGAAGGCACGAGCAGTACTTC.

The rearrangement joins TRBV3-1 to TRBJ2-1, with TRBD1 as a possible D gene (6 bases). Trimming cost V 4 bases and J 0 bases, with 16 bases left between them. Germline V gene lookup returns CDR1 LGHDT and CDR2 YNNKEL (reference sequence). The CDR3 has 17 residues. CDR3 sequence: CASSLTLGTFSYNEQFF. CDR3 nucleotide sequence: TGTGCCAGCAGCCTGACCCTCGGGACATTCTCCTACAATGAGCAGTTCTTC.

V and J are TRBV2 and TRBJ2-1; D unresolved. Per the germline V gene, CDR1 is SNHLY and CDR2 is FYNNEI. The CDR3 consists of 11 residues. The germline V and J ends were trimmed by 8 bases and 6 bases, with 8 bases remaining between them. The CDR3 loop reads CASLRFNEQFF. CDR3 DNA: TGTGCCAGCCTCCGGTTCAATGAGCAGTTCTTC. Full variable domain (rest looked up from reference TRBV2 and TRBJ2-1): EPEVTQTPSHQVTQMGQEVILRCVPISNHLYFYWYRQILGQKVEFLVSFYNNEISEKSEIFDDQFSVERPDGSNFTLKIRSTKLEDSAMYFCASLRFNEQFFGPGTRLTVL.

This clonotype occurred a few times. For the CDR3, the DNA is TGTGCCAGCAGTGAGACAGGGACGGACACTGAAGCTTTCTTT. Translation: CASSETGTDTEAFF. The chain joins TRBV27 to TRBJ1-1, with 7 bases matching TRBD1. In germline, CDR1 is MNHEY, CDR2 SMNVEV (reference sequence). The CDR3 runs to 14 residues. V trimming: 5 bases; J trimming: 3 bases; junction bases outside the gene matches: 6.

This clonotype was seen at least ten times. The genes are TRBV7-9 and TRBJ2-7; D is uncertain. The length of the CDR3 is 16 residues. Germline loops: CDR1 SEHNR, CDR2 FQNEAQ (reference sequence). V dropped 2 bases and J dropped 1 base, with 15 bases sitting between them. The CDR3 DNA reads TGTGCCAGCAGCTTAAAGACATCCTCGCCTTCCTACGAGCAGTACGTC. It specifies CASSLKTSSPSYEQYV.

This chain uses TRBV19 with TRBJ2-1; 11 bases map to TRBD2. Germline CDR1 and CDR2: LNHDA and SQIVND (reference sequence). The CDR3 contains 16 residues. The J segment lost 9 bases and the V segment lost 3 bases, leaving 10 bases of the junction unmatched. The CDR3 is CASSMQDSGGAFEQFF. The CDR3 DNA follows: TGTGCCAGTAGTATGCAAGATAGCGGGGGGGCCTTTGAGCAGTTCTTC.

This clonotype was recorded a few times. V is TRBV20-1 and J is TRBJ1-4; perhaps TRBD1 as D (5 bases). The CDR3 is 16 residues long. Deletions cut 0 bases from V and 2 bases from J, with 13 bases between. Germline V lookup: CDR1 DFQATT, CDR2 SNEGSKA (reference sequence). Written as DNA, the CDR3 is TGCAGTGCTAGAGATCTCGTCGGGGCCACTAATGAAAAACTGTTTTTT. Its translation is CSARDLVGATNEKLFF.

The chain couples TRBV4-1 to TRBJ2-7; 8 bases are shared with TRBD2. The CDR3 contains 18 residues. Looked up from germline, CDR1 is MGHRA and CDR2 is YSYEKL. Trimming removed 4 bases from V and 2 bases from J; junction bases left unmatched: 16. The CDR3 spells CASSPALVNLAGTYEQYF. CDR3 coding DNA: TGCGCCAGCAGCCCAGCCCTCGTGAACTTAGCGGGGACCTACGAGCAGTACTTC.

This chain links TRBV2 with TRBJ2-7; 8 bases align to TRBD2. The CDR3 consists of 12 residues. Germline assignment: CDR1 SNHLY and CDR2 FYNNEI. Unmatched junction bases numbered 6, after V lost 8 bases and J lost 6 bases. This chain's CDR3 is CASRGGVAEQYV. The CDR3 nucleotides are TGTGCCAGCCGGGGGGGGGTGGCCGAGCAGTACGTC.